A single sample gave rise to the 30 T cell receptor beta chains below, sequenced in a study of T and B cells in COVID-19 patients. Multiplex PCR with BIOMED2 TRB-A/B primer pools amplified TRB rearrangements. MiXCR was run by TCRdb on the multiplex PCR reads, yielding one entry per CDR3 protein. The repertoire holds more than 5,500 distinct CDR3 sequences, with approximately 32% as singletons. From blood, about 240-550 ng of genomic DNA served as TRB template. What was sequenced was blood. The source is a human donor who had recovered from COVID-19.

The chain has TRBV6-2 or TRBV6-3 and TRBJ1-4; D gene ambiguous. The CDR3 sequence is 17 residues long. Trimming pared 2 bases from V and 0 bases from J, leaving 13 bases between. Germline V gene data show CDR1 as MNHEY and CDR2 as SVGEGT. The CDR3, as DNA: TGTGCCAGCAGTTACGAGGGCGGAGCTACAACTAATGAAAAACTGTTTTTT. Amino acid sequence: CASSYEGGATTNEKLFF.

For this clonotype: Its ends do not fully match the called genes, so a read error is possible. The J gene is TRBJ1-4, the V gene TRBV6-5, with D possibly being TRBD1 (6 bases). There are 14 residues in the CDR3. The germline V gene encodes CDR1 MNHEY and CDR2 SVGAGI. CDR3 residues: CASSGRGRDEKLFF. As DNA, the CDR3 is TGCGCCAGCAGTGGCCGGGGGCGGGATGAAAAACTGTTTTTT.

The count of this clonotype is one. The conserved phenylalanine or tryptophan is not found at the CDR3 terminus, so this likely reflects a read error. No DNA is shown, since the ends of the CDR3 on it are uncertain; the CDR3 is the one TCRdb lists. The CDR3 is CASSLVWDTI. The chain has TRBV5-6 and TRBJ2-7; TRBD1 was called by the table and not checked on the DNA. From germline, CDR1 is SGHDT and CDR2 YYEEEE. The CDR3 extends over 10 residues, inclusive of both ends.

This sequence joins TRBV7-9 and TRBJ2-7; 8 nucleotides agree with TRBD1. From germline, CDR1 is SEHNR and CDR2 FQNEAQ (reference sequence). The junction had 2 bases not matched to a gene; V was cut back by 5 bases and J by 2 bases. The CDR3 sequence is 13 residues long. The CDR3 region has the DNA TGTGCCAGCAGCCGGGGACAGGCCTACGAGCAGTACTTC. As protein: CASSRGQAYEQYF.

This clonotype is classed as medium-sized. V is TRBV29-1 and J is TRBJ1-2; D ambiguous. This CDR3 comprises 11 residues. Looked up from germline, CDR1 is SQVTM and CDR2 is ANQGSEA. Trimming took off 0 bases at V and 5 bases at J, with 4 bases between the two ends. CDR3 sequence reads: CSVEEGYGYTF. DNA of the CDR3: TGCAGCGTTGAAGAAGGGTATGGCTACACCTTC.

The table lists this clonotype with a few counts. The chain has TRBV7-2 and TRBJ2-1, with D tentatively TRBD1 (5 bases). Trimming took off 6 bases at V and 7 bases at J, with 13 bases between the two ends. This CDR3 is built from 13 residues. The germline V gene encodes CDR1 SGHTA and CDR2 FQGNSA. The CDR3 here is CASRVAGWNEQFF. The CDR3 nucleotides read TGTGCCAGCAGAGTGGCAGGGTGGAATGAGCAGTTCTTC.

The chain carries TRBV5-1 and TRBJ1-3, with 8 bases that match TRBD1. Germline CDR1 is SGHRS and CDR2 is YFSETQ. The CDR3 runs to 14 residues. After removal of 4 bases from V and 2 bases from J, the junction contained 2 bases not matched to a gene. CDR3 nucleotides: TGCGCCAGCAGCCTGACAGGGGCTGGAAACACCATATATTTT. Translated, it gives CASSLTGAGNTIYF.

The chain employs TRBV12-3 or TRBV12-4 and TRBJ2-3; 8 nucleotides line up with TRBD2. The CDR3 extends over 18 amino acids. Trimming removed 5 bases from V and 4 bases from J; junction bases left unmatched: 17. The DNA of the CDR3 is TGTGCCAGCAGTCCCGTCCGCCCGAGCGGGAGACTCGCAGATACGCAGTATTTT. Translating it yields CASSPVRPSGRLADTQYF.

By share of the sample, this clonotype is medium-sized. The V and J genes are TRBV29-1 and TRBJ1-6; 8 nucleotides match TRBD1. This CDR3 spans 14 amino acids. Germline loops: CDR1 SQVTM, CDR2 ANQGSEA. After removal of 6 bases from V and 10 bases from J, the junction contained 11 bases not matched to a gene. CDR3 sequence (DNA): TGCAGCGTACGACCGGGACAGGAGTCCTCACCCCTCCACTTT. It translates to CSVRPGQESSPLHF. The full variable domain, rest sourced from reference TRBV29-1 and TRBJ1-6, is SAVISQKPSRDICQRGTSLTIQCQVDSQVTMMFWYRQQPGQSLTLIATANQGSEATYESGFVIDKFPISRPNLTFSTLTVSNMSPEDSSIYLCSVRPGQESSPLHFGNGTRLTVT.

This clonotype was counted only a few times. V is TRBV6-6 and J is TRBJ2-7; 8 positions match TRBD2. This CDR3 is 14 amino acids long. Germline CDR1 reads MNHNY; CDR2 reads SVGAGI (reference sequence). V lost 0 bases and J lost 3; bases outside the gene matches: 1. CDR3 residues: CASSYSGTSYEQYV. DNA of the CDR3: TGTGCCAGCAGTTACTCGGGGACTAGCTACGAGCAGTACGTC.

This clonotype was seen a few times. The chain carries TRBV7-9 and TRBJ2-1; no clear D gene. Germline CDR1 is SEHNR and CDR2 is FQNEAQ (reference sequence). The CDR3 spans 15 residues. V was pared by 5 bases and J by 6 bases, with 17 bases between. In nucleotides, the CDR3 is TGTGCCAGCAGCCCCACGTCAGCCCTATTCAATGAGCAGTTCTTC. Amino acids: CASSPTSALFNEQFF.

This clonotype is categorized as medium-sized. CDR3 in amino acids: CSVDSTGAYNEQFF. The CDR3 region has the DNA TGCAGCGTTGACAGCACGGGTGCTTACAATGAGCAGTTCTTC. This chain uses TRBV29-1 with TRBJ2-1; the D is unclear. Germline loops: CDR1 SQVTM, CDR2 ANQGSEA. This CDR3 spans 14 amino acids. The ends were cut back, 3 bases at V and 4 bases at J, with 13 bases in the middle.

Regarding this clonotype: A read error may produce the germline difference seen at one junction end. This chain links TRBV6-5 with TRBJ1-1; D is uncertain. In germline, CDR1 is MNHEY, CDR2 SVGAGI. The CDR3 length is 14 residues. CDR3 nucleotide sequence: TGTGCCAGCAGTAACTCGATGGGTTACACTGAAGCTTTCTTT. Translated: CASSNSMGYTEAFF.

This clonotype was detected a few times. The chain joins TRBV6-1 to TRBJ2-3; D is unresolved. The V end was cut by 1 base, the J end by 5 bases, with 4 bases between. The length of the CDR3 is 12 residues. Germline CDR1 reads MNHNS; CDR2 reads SASEGT. In DNA form, the CDR3 reads TGTGCCAGCAGTGAAGTATTAGATACGCAGTATTTT. It specifies CASSEVLDTQYF.

This chain connects TRBV6-2 or TRBV6-3 to TRBJ2-1; D unclear. The CDR3 spans 13 residues. Trimming stripped 8 bases from V and 0 bases from J, with 8 bases between. CDR1 and CDR2 (germline): MNHEY, SVGEGT. The CDR3 here is CASGDSSYNEQFF. Here the CDR3 DNA reads TGTGCCAGCGGGGATAGCTCCTACAATGAGCAGTTCTTC.

This clonotype is deemed medium-sized. This sequence joins TRBV5-1 and TRBJ2-5, with 7 bases lining up with TRBD1. The CDR3 sequence is 15 residues long. The V segment lost 5 bases and the J segment 3 bases; nucleotides outside the gene matches: 10. CDR1 and CDR2 (germline): SGHRS, YFSETQ. CDR3 residues: CASRSYRGWKETQYF. CDR3 sequence (DNA): TGCGCCAGCAGGTCCTACAGGGGATGGAAAGAGACCCAGTACTTC.

This sequence joins TRBV10-3 and TRBJ2-2, with 8 bases matching TRBD1. CDR1 is ENHRY and CDR2 is SYGVKD in the germline V gene. V shed 10 bases, J shed 0 bases, and the junction held 16 bases outside the gene matches. CDR3 length equals 18 residues. The chain's CDR3 is CATTPSDRDPANTGELFF. For the CDR3, the DNA is TGTGCCACCACCCCCTCGGACAGGGACCCTGCGAACACCGGGGAGCTGTTTTTT.

V gene TRBV5-4 combines with J gene TRBJ1-1; D might be TRBD1 (5 bases). Germline CDR1 reads SGHNT; CDR2 reads YYREEE (reference sequence). V gave up 0 bases and J gave up 4 bases, with 31 bases separating them. The CDR3 has 21 residues. In nucleotides, the CDR3 is TGTGCCAGCAGCTTGGATATGGGATGGGGGGGTGGATGGGGGGTGGGCACTGAAGCTTTCTTT. This translates into CASSLDMGWGGGWGVGTEAFF.

This chain joins TRBV12-3 or TRBV12-4 and TRBJ2-2; D ambiguous. Deletions cut 7 bases from V and 3 bases from J, with 6 bases between. This CDR3 comprises 12 residues. The chain's CDR3 is CASTWYTGELFF. For the CDR3, the DNA is TGTGCCAGCACCTGGTACACCGGGGAGCTGTTTTTT.

The sample holds a few counts of this clonotype. The gene calls are TRBV27 and TRBJ1-2; 11 bases agree with TRBD1. The CDR3 runs 15 residues. Germline V gene data show CDR1 as MNHEY and CDR2 as SMNVEV (reference sequence). The trim removed 6 bases at V and 7 bases at J, leaving 10 bases unmatched. CDR3 coding DNA: TGTGCCAGCAGCGGCCGGGACAGGGGGATTTCTGGCTACACCTTC. Translation gives CASSGRDRGISGYTF.

The chain has TRBV19 and TRBJ2-4; 9 nucleotides align to TRBD1. This CDR3 contains 14 residues. Germline loops: CDR1 LNHDA, CDR2 SQIVND (reference sequence). V shed 5 bases and J 1 base; nucleotides not matched to a gene: 0. This CDR3 reads CASSDRGAKNIQYF. The CDR3 DNA follows: TGTGCCAGTAGTGACAGGGGGGCCAAAAACATTCAGTACTTC.

This clonotype is medium-sized (0.01 to 0.1%). The rearrangement uses TRBV15 and TRBJ2-6, with D unclear. The V gene's germline CDR1 is LNHNV and CDR2 YYDKDF (reference sequence). Trimming took off 2 bases at V and 8 bases at J, with 7 bases between the two ends. CDR3 size: 13 residues. DNA for the CDR3: TGTGCCACCAGCAGATCACTCTCCAACGTCCTGACTTTC. Amino acids: CATSRSLSNVLTF.

This clonotype was picked up a small number of times. Mismatch with germline at one junction end may stem from a read error. The CDR3 DNA reads as TGTGCCAGCGGTGATAACGGCCCGCGGCCCCAGCATTTT. The encoded protein is CASGDNGPRPQHF. The chain is built from TRBV6-4 and TRBJ1-5; no reliable D call. CDR1 MRHNA and CDR2 SNTAGT come from the germline V gene. The length of the CDR3 is 13 residues.

Worth noting for this clonotype: A much larger clone lies one base from this, so it may be a read error. This chain joins TRBV19 and TRBJ2-7, with 7 bases matching TRBD1. Germline V gene data show CDR1 as LNHDA and CDR2 as SQIVND (reference sequence). V shed 9 bases, J shed 2 bases, and the junction held 1 base outside the gene matches. The CDR3 is 11 residues long. The DNA of the CDR3 is TGTGCCAGCCAGGGGGCCTACGAGCAGTACGTC. Amino acids: CASQGAYEQYV.

This clonotype rates as medium-sized. The J gene is TRBJ2-7, the V gene TRBV19; D perhaps matches TRBD1 (6 bases). Per the germline V gene, CDR1 is LNHDA and CDR2 is SQIVND (reference sequence). This CDR3 comprises 14 residues. The germline V and J ends were trimmed by 4 bases and 2 bases, with 12 bases remaining between them. The DNA of the CDR3 is TGTGCCAGTAGTACACAGGGCCGGACCTACGAGCAGTACTTC. The encoded protein is CASSTQGRTYEQYF.

The sample holds a few counts of this clonotype. This chain uses TRBV5-4 with TRBJ2-2; 8 bases agree with TRBD1. The CDR3 extends over 15 amino acids. V lost 3 bases to trimming and J lost 3 bases; unmatched junction nucleotides: 4. CDR1 and CDR2 from the germline V gene are SGHNT and YYREEE (reference sequence). This chain's CDR3 is CASSSGQGDTGELFF. The CDR3 DNA reads TGTGCCAGCAGCTCAGGACAGGGAGACACCGGGGAGCTGTTTTTT.

This clonotype showed up just a few times. The chain combines TRBV6-5 with TRBJ1-5, with D possibly being TRBD1 (6 bases). CDR1 is MNHEY and CDR2 is SVGAGI in the germline V gene. The germline V and J ends were trimmed by 5 bases and 2 bases, with 19 bases remaining between them. The CDR3 length is 17 residues. The DNA of the CDR3 is TGTGCCAGCAGTGAATCTTCGTCCAGGGGAGGCAATCAGCCCCAGCATTTT. Translation: CASSESSSRGGNQPQHF.

The chain recombines TRBV11-2 with TRBJ2-5; 9 bases are a match to TRBD2. Germline CDR1 is SGHAT and CDR2 is FQNNGV. Trimming cost V 4 bases and J 7 bases; bases outside gene matches: 10. CDR3 length: 15 residues. The CDR3 DNA reads as TGTGCCAGCAGCTCATTGCGGGGGGGCCTGGGGACCCAGTACTTC. Translation gives CASSSLRGGLGTQYF.

This clonotype turned up a few times. The chain couples TRBV27 to TRBJ2-7; D perhaps matches TRBD2 (6 bases). From germline, CDR1 is MNHEY and CDR2 SMNVEV (reference sequence). Trimming took off 6 bases at V and 2 bases at J, with 14 bases between the two ends. The CDR3 length is 14 residues. The CDR3 protein is CASSHRENTYEQYF. The CDR3 region has the DNA TGTGCCAGCAGCCACCGGGAGAATACCTACGAGCAGTACTTC.

CDR3 nucleotides: TGTGCCAGCAGCTTAGGTGTAGATACGCAGTATTTT. It encodes CASSLGVDTQYF. This sequence joins TRBV13 and TRBJ2-3; D gene ambiguous. V lost 0 bases and J 5 bases, leaving 3 bases between the germline ends. Germline CDR1 is PRHDT and CDR2 is FYEKMQ (reference sequence). CDR3 length: 12 residues.